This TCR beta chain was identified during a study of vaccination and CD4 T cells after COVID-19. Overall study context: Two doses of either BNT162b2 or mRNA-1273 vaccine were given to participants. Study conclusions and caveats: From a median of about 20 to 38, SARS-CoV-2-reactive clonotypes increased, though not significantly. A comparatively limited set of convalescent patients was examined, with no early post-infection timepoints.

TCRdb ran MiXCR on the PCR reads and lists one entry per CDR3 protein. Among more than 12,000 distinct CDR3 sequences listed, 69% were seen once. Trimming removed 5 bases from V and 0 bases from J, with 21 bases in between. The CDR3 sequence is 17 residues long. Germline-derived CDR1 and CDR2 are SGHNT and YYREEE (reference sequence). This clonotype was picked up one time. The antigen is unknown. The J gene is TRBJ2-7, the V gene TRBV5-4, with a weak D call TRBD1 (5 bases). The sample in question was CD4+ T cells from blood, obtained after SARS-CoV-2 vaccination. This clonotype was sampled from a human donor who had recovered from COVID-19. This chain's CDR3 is CASSRDLGQTGSYEQYF. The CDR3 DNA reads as TGTGCCAGCAGTCGCGATTTAGGACAAACCGGCTCCTACGAGCAGTACTTC.